These T cell receptor beta chains were read from a single sample in a study of spatial heterogeneity in lung cancer. Each CDR3 protein gets one entry after TCRdb re-called the 5' RACE reads with MiXCR. The repertoire holds some 22,000 distinct CDR3 sequences, with approximately 5.8% as singletons. The specimen comprised PBMCs, sampled at surgery. The source is a male donor with early-stage non-small cell lung cancer. Both conserved end residues are part of each CDR3. The order of the fields is J gene, D gene, clone size, V gene, CDR3 protein, CDR3 DNA. A D gene is named only where the DNA matches it firmly. The listing skips clone size in some rows; elsewhere it reads once, few, many or a size class.

j_call: TRBJ2-7; d_call: TRBD2; clone_size: few; v_call: TRBV12-3/TRBV12-4; cdr3_aa: CASSLSTSPEQYF; cdr3_nt: TGTGCCAGCAGTCTCTCGACTAGCCCCGAGCAGTACTTC
j_call: TRBJ1-2; d_call: .; clone_size: .; v_call: TRBV5-6; cdr3_aa: CASSLGQYYGYTF; cdr3_nt: TGTGCCAGCAGCTTGGGACAGTACTATGGCTACACCTTC
j_call: TRBJ2-7; d_call: TRBD1; clone_size: many; v_call: TRBV18; cdr3_aa: CASSQGADEQYF; cdr3_nt: TGTGCCAGCTCACAGGGGGCAGACGAGCAGTACTTC
j_call: TRBJ1-1; d_call: TRBD1; clone_size: .; v_call: TRBV7-9; cdr3_aa: CASRPDTGALNTEAFF; cdr3_nt: TGTGCCAGCAGACCAGATACAGGGGCTTTGAACACTGAAGCTTTCTTT
j_call: TRBJ2-5; d_call: .; clone_size: many; v_call: TRBV7-8; cdr3_aa: CASSLVWRGTPVETQYF; cdr3_nt: TGTGCCAGCAGCTTAGTGTGGCGGGGGACACCGGTAGAGACCCAGTACTTC
j_call: TRBJ2-7; d_call: .; clone_size: many; v_call: TRBV28; cdr3_aa: CASSDGTYEQYF; cdr3_nt: TGTGCCAGCAGCGACGGTACCTACGAGCAGTACTTC
j_call: TRBJ2-7; d_call: .; clone_size: many; v_call: TRBV4-1; cdr3_aa: CASSQDLPGSYEQYF; cdr3_nt: TGCGCCAGCAGCCAAGATCTCCCCGGGTCCTACGAGCAGTACTTC
j_call: TRBJ2-7; d_call: .; clone_size: .; v_call: TRBV6-6; cdr3_aa: CASSSTEFYEQYF; cdr3_nt: TGTGCCAGCAGCTCGACAGAGTTCTACGAGCAGTACTTC
j_call: TRBJ2-2; d_call: TRBD2; clone_size: few; v_call: TRBV28; cdr3_aa: CASSSRLAGVRITGELFF; cdr3_nt: TGTGCCAGCAGTTCCCGACTAGCGGGGGTACGAATCACCGGGGAGCTGTTTTTT
j_call: TRBJ2-5; d_call: TRBD1; clone_size: few; v_call: TRBV20-1; cdr3_aa: CSASSGLGGGETQYF; cdr3_nt: TGCAGTGCTAGCTCCGGTTTAGGGGGCGGGGAGACCCAGTACTTC
j_call: TRBJ2-3; d_call: TRBD1; clone_size: many; v_call: TRBV20-1; cdr3_aa: CSAQDRVAVDTQYF; cdr3_nt: TGCAGTGCTCAGGACAGGGTGGCGGTAGATACGCAGTATTTT
j_call: TRBJ2-4; d_call: .; clone_size: many; v_call: TRBV19; cdr3_aa: CASSIVQGIAKNIQYF; cdr3_nt: TGTGCCAGTAGTATCGTACAGGGTATAGCCAAAAACATTCAGTACTTC
j_call: TRBJ1-5; d_call: .; clone_size: many; v_call: TRBV19; cdr3_aa: CASSGGIDQPQHF; cdr3_nt: TGTGCCAGTAGCGGGGGTATCGATCAGCCCCAGCATTTT
j_call: TRBJ1-5; d_call: TRBD1; clone_size: .; v_call: TRBV7-2; cdr3_aa: CASSLDGTGGLSNQPQHF; cdr3_nt: TGTGCCAGCAGCTTAGACGGGACAGGGGGCCTTAGCAATCAGCCCCAGCATTTT
j_call: TRBJ2-1; d_call: .; clone_size: few; v_call: TRBV24-1; cdr3_aa: CATSDPPRGTDEQFF; cdr3_nt: TGTGCCACCAGTGACCCTCCCCGGGGTACCGATGAGCAGTTCTTC
j_call: TRBJ1-3; d_call: TRBD1; clone_size: .; v_call: TRBV4-3; cdr3_aa: CASSRQGANTIYF; cdr3_nt: TGCGCCAGCAGCCGGCAGGGGGCCAACACCATATATTTT
j_call: TRBJ2-7; d_call: .; clone_size: many; v_call: TRBV19; cdr3_aa: CASSIREEAYEQYF; cdr3_nt: TGTGCCAGTAGTATAAGGGAAGAGGCTTACGAGCAGTACTTC
j_call: TRBJ1-1; d_call: .; clone_size: many; v_call: TRBV7-8; cdr3_aa: CASSLVGRNTEAFF; cdr3_nt: TGTGCCAGCAGCTTAGTGGGGCGGAACACTGAAGCTTTCTTT
j_call: TRBJ2-7; d_call: .; clone_size: many; v_call: TRBV6-1; cdr3_aa: CASSDTSSPSYEQYF; cdr3_nt: TGTGCCAGCAGTGACACTTCCAGTCCCTCCTACGAGCAGTACTTC
j_call: TRBJ2-7; d_call: .; clone_size: .; v_call: TRBV11-1; cdr3_aa: CVSSLVAGQSYEQYF; cdr3_nt: TGTGTCAGCAGCTTAGTGGCAGGACAGTCATACGAGCAGTACTTC
j_call: TRBJ1-6; d_call: .; clone_size: .; v_call: TRBV20-1; cdr3_aa: CSARPLLGGHNSPLHF; cdr3_nt: TGCAGTGCTCGCCCCCTCCTTGGGGGGCATAATTCACCCCTCCACTTT
j_call: TRBJ1-5; d_call: .; clone_size: many; v_call: TRBV12-3/TRBV12-4; cdr3_aa: CASSLRGGGNQPQHF; cdr3_nt: TGTGCCAGCAGTTTAAGAGGTGGGGGCAATCAGCCCCAGCATTTT
j_call: TRBJ2-1; d_call: TRBD2; clone_size: many; v_call: TRBV6-6; cdr3_aa: CASSYRVTSGSNEQFF; cdr3_nt: TGTGCCAGCAGTTACAGGGTGACTAGCGGGAGTAATGAGCAGTTCTTC